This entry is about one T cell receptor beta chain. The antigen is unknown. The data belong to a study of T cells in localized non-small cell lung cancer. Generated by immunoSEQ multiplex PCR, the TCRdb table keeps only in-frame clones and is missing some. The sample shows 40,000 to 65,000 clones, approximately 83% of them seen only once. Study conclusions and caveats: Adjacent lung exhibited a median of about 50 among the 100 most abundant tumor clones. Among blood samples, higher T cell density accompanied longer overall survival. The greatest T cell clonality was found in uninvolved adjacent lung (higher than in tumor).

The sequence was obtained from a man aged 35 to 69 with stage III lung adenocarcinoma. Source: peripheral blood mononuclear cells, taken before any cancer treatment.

The CDR3 region has the DNA TGCAGCGGAGGGGGGGTGGAGAGCGAGCAGTACTTC. This translates into CSGGGVESEQYF. The chain combines TRBV29-1 with TRBJ2-7; tentatively, D is TRBD2 (7 bases). Trimming took 7 bases from V and 6 from J, leaving 16 bases between them. CDR1 and CDR2 from the germline V gene are SQVTM and ANQGSEA. The CDR3 has 12 residues.